The 31 T cell receptor beta chains below all came from one sample that was sequenced in a study of cytomegalovirus exposure and HLA in healthy donors. PCR involved 60 Vbeta and 13 Jbeta primers. The repertoire was sequenced with immunoSEQ multiplex PCR; TCRdb's copy has only in-frame clones and lacks some. Of about 34,000 clones in the sample, approximately 87% are singletons; the top ten hold roughly 2.5%. Sequences were obtained from PBMCs. Receptor source: a boy younger than 18 in good health and CMV-seronegative.

The V gene is TRBV19, the J gene TRBJ1-1; D is unclear. Germline lookup yields CDR1 LNHDA and CDR2 SQIVND (reference sequence). This CDR3 comprises 13 residues. V lost 5 bases, J lost 0 bases, and 7 bases lay in between. In DNA, the CDR3 is TGTGCCAGTAGTCTATTATTGAACACTGAAGCTTTCTTT. Protein: CASSLLLNTEAFF.

The chain couples TRBV7-9 to TRBJ1-5, with TRBD1 as a possible D gene (5 bases). The germline gives CDR1 SEHNR, CDR2 FQNEAQ (reference sequence). The germline V and J ends were trimmed by 1 base and 5 bases, with 6 bases remaining between them. This CDR3 comprises 13 residues. The CDR3 loop reads CASSLGQYQPQHF. The CDR3, as DNA: TGTGCCAGCAGCTTAGGACAGTATCAGCCCCAGCATTTT.

V is TRBV10-3 and J is TRBJ2-5; a possible D gene is TRBD1 (6 bases). The V gene's germline CDR1 is ENHRY and CDR2 SYGVKD. The V end was cut by 0 bases, the J end by 5 bases, with 10 bases between. The CDR3 spans 14 residues. DNA for the CDR3: TGTGCCATCAGTGAGTCGGTCCAGGGGGAGACCCAGTACTTC. This encodes CAISESVQGETQYF.

J is TRBJ2-7 and V is TRBV9; D gene uncertain. The V gene's germline CDR1 is SGDLS and CDR2 YYNGEE. The V and J ends lost 0 bases and 4 bases respectively, with 17 bases between them. This CDR3 spans 16 amino acids. CDR3 protein: CASSVDVSVLQYEQYF. The CDR3 DNA follows: TGTGCCAGCAGCGTAGACGTCAGTGTCCTTCAATACGAGCAGTACTTC.

This clone showed up just once. The V call is TRBV7-9, the J call TRBJ1-2, with a possible D match to TRBD1 (6 bases). CDR3 length: 14 amino acids. V was shortened by 4 bases and J by 3 bases, with 12 bases between the two germline ends. Germline CDR1 is SEHNR and CDR2 is FQNEAQ (reference sequence). The CDR3 loop is CASSSGTYYYGYTF. For the CDR3, the DNA is TGTGCCAGCAGCTCCGGGACATACTACTATGGCTACACCTTC.

This chain uses TRBV5-6 with TRBJ1-6; maybe TRBD1 (5 bases). Looked up from germline, CDR1 is SGHDT and CDR2 is YYEEEE. This CDR3 comprises 16 residues. Trimming shortened V by 4 bases and J by 5 bases, and 16 bases separated the two germline ends. CDR3 DNA sequence: TGTGCCAGCAGCCTTCAGGGAGGCCTCAATAATTCACCCCTCCACTTT. Translation: CASSLQGGLNNSPLHF. Complete variable domain (other parts from reference TRBV5-6 and TRBJ1-6): DAGVTQSPTHLIKTRGQQVTLRCSPKSGHDTVSWYQQALGQGPQFIFQYYEEEERQRGNFPDRFSGHQFPNYSSELNVNALLLGDSALYLCASSLQGGLNNSPLHFGNGTRLTVT.

The rearrangement links TRBV18 to TRBJ1-5; no clear D. The CDR3 has 14 residues. Germline loops: CDR1 KGHSH, CDR2 LQKENI. Trimming removed 2 bases at V and 0 bases at J, with 5 bases between. The CDR3 reads CASSPEGSNQPQHF. CDR3 DNA: TGTGCCAGCTCACCAGAGGGTAGCAATCAGCCCCAGCATTTT. The entire variable domain, with the rest obtained from reference TRBV18 and TRBJ1-5, is as follows: NAGVMQNPRHLVRRRGQEARLRCSPMKGHSHVYWYRQLPEEGLKFMVYLQKENIIDESGMPKERFSAEFPKEGPSILRIQQVVRGDSAAYFCASSPEGSNQPQHFGDGTRLSIL.

The chain carries TRBV4-1 and TRBJ2-3; 13 bases fit TRBD2. Germline-derived CDR1 and CDR2 are MGHRA and YSYEKL. The CDR3 covers 22 residues. V lost 2 bases and J lost 4; bases outside the gene matches: 21. The DNA of the CDR3 is TGCGCCAGCAGCCAACCTGGTCTAAAACTAGCGGGGGGGCCAAGGGAACCAGATACGCAGTATTTT. Protein product: CASSQPGLKLAGGPREPDTQYF.

The chain carries TRBV5-1 and TRBJ2-1; 7 nucleotides align to TRBD2. Germline V lookup: CDR1 SGHRS, CDR2 YFSETQ. V shed 3 bases and J 9 bases; nucleotides not matched to a gene: 12. The CDR3 consists of 15 residues. Written as DNA, the CDR3 is TGCGCCAGCAGCTCATACACGACTAGCTCGGGTGAGCAGTTCTTC. Its translation: CASSSYTTSSGEQFF.

The chain uses TRBV4-3 and TRBJ2-3; 15 positions agree with TRBD2. Trimming cost V 7 bases and J 7 bases; bases outside gene matches: 6. Germline assignment: CDR1 LGHNA and CDR2 YSLEER. The CDR3 extends over 15 amino acids. The CDR3 here is CASIKGLAGGYTQYF. DNA of the CDR3: TGCGCCAGCATAAAAGGACTAGCGGGGGGGTATACGCAGTATTTT.

The gene calls are TRBV2 and TRBJ2-5; perhaps TRBD2 as D (6 bases). Trimming removed 7 bases at V and 5 bases at J, with 17 bases between. CDR1 and CDR2 (germline): SNHLY, FYNNEI. This CDR3 has 14 amino acids. The CDR3 DNA is TGTGCCAGCATCCAGGGAGTCCTAGCGGAGACCCAGTACTTC. This translates into CASIQGVLAETQYF.

The gene calls are TRBV7-9 and TRBJ1-3; D is unresolved. Trimming took off 5 bases at V and 3 bases at J, with 11 bases between the two ends. This CDR3 region has 14 residues. The germline CDR1 and CDR2 sequences are SEHNR and FQNEAQ (reference sequence). This CDR3 is CASSGSQRGNTIYF. The CDR3 DNA sequence: TGTGCCAGCAGCGGTTCCCAGCGTGGAAACACCATATATTTT. Filled out from reference TRBV7-9 and TRBJ1-3, the complete variable domain reads DTGVSQNPRHKITKRGQNVTFRCDPISEHNRLYWYRQTLGQGPEFLTYFQNEAQLEKSRLLSDRFSAERPKGSFSTLEIQRTEQGDSAMYLCASSGSQRGNTIYFGEGSWLTVV.

The chain carries TRBV7-8 and TRBJ2-5, with D perhaps TRBD1 (6 bases). V was shortened by 5 bases and J by 0 bases, with 19 bases between the two germline ends. The CDR3 is 17 residues long. In germline, CDR1 is SGHVS, CDR2 FQNEAQ. As DNA, the CDR3 is TGTGCCAGCAGCCCGAGTGGGGTGGGGGCGAACCAAGAGACCCAGTACTTC. Amino acids: CASSPSGVGANQETQYF.

The rearrangement uses TRBV5-6 and TRBJ2-3; D remains ambiguous. Trimming stripped 4 bases from V and 2 bases from J, with 20 bases between. CDR1 SGHDT and CDR2 YYEEEE come from the germline V gene. This CDR3 comprises 17 residues. In DNA form, the CDR3 reads TGTGCCAGCAGCCCTCTCCCCACCGACTCACTCACAGATACGCAGTATTTT. Translated, it gives CASSPLPTDSLTDTQYF.

The rearrangement uses TRBV19 and TRBJ2-7, with 9 bases lining up with TRBD1. J was trimmed by 2 bases and V by 5 bases; bases with no gene match: 10. The CDR3 spans 16 residues. Looked up from germline, CDR1 is LNHDA and CDR2 is SQIVND (reference sequence). CDR3 in amino acids: CASSGTGTGQPYEQYF. DNA for the CDR3: TGTGCCAGTAGTGGGACCGGGACAGGGCAACCCTACGAGCAGTACTTC.

V gene TRBV5-6 combines with J gene TRBJ2-7; 7 bases line up with TRBD1. The V segment lost 3 bases and the J segment 1 base; nucleotides outside the gene matches: 16. Looked up from germline, CDR1 is SGHDT and CDR2 is YYEEEE. There are 18 residues in the CDR3. As DNA, the CDR3 is TGTGCCAGCAGCTCAAATTACAACAGACAGGGACCTTCCTACGAGCAGTACTTC. The encoded protein is CASSSNYNRQGPSYEQYF.

The V gene is TRBV5-6, the J gene TRBJ2-2; D may be TRBD1 (6 bases). Trimming took off 0 bases at V and 10 bases at J, with 10 bases between the two ends. Germline-derived CDR1 and CDR2 are SGHDT and YYEEEE. The CDR3 runs to 13 residues. CDR3 sequence reads: CASSLDRAEELFF. CDR3 DNA sequence: TGTGCCAGCAGCTTGGACAGGGCGGAGGAGCTGTTTTTT.

The CDR3 sequence is CASGLVPGQGAFRNSPLHF. As DNA, the CDR3 is TGTGCTAGTGGTTTGGTACCGGGACAGGGGGCTTTTCGGAATTCACCCCTCCACTTT. This chain uses TRBV12-5 with TRBJ1-6, with 12 bases fitting TRBD1. Germline V gene data show CDR1 as LGHNT and CDR2 as FRNRAP. The CDR3 is 19 residues long. The ends lost 0 bases at V and 7 bases at J; junction bases unmatched: 10.

This clone was picked up one time. This sequence joins TRBV5-4 and TRBJ2-5, with 8 bases fitting TRBD1. Germline loops: CDR1 SGHNT, CDR2 YYREEE (reference sequence). The CDR3 is 14 residues long. After removal of 4 bases from V and 4 bases from J, the junction contained 6 bases not matched to a gene. The CDR3 region has the DNA TGTGCCAGCAGCGTCGGACAGGGTAGAGAGACCCAGTACTTC. Protein: CASSVGQGRETQYF. The variable domain in full, completed from reference TRBV5-4 and TRBJ2-5, reads ETGVTQSPTHLIKTRGQQVTLRCSSQSGHNTVSWYQQALGQGPQFIFQYYREEENGRGNFPPRFSGLQFPNYSSELNVNALELDDSALYLCASSVGQGRETQYFGPGTRLLVL.

The CDR3 nucleotides read TGCGCCAGCAGCCAAGATCGTACGGTGAACACTGAAGCTTTCTTT. Its protein is CASSQDRTVNTEAFF. The chain is built from TRBV4-1 and TRBJ1-1; D is uncertain. The CDR3 runs to 15 residues. Germline CDR1 is MGHRA and CDR2 is YSYEKL. V was cut by 0 bases and J by 0 bases, with 8 bases left in between.

The CDR3 bases are TGTGCCAGCTCACCACCAGGCAGACGGAGCAGCAATTCACCCCTCCACTTT. Residues: CASSPPGRRSSNSPLHF. The J gene is TRBJ1-6, the V gene TRBV18; no firm D call. Germline values: CDR1 KGHSH, CDR2 LQKENI. The CDR3 spans 17 residues. The V end lost 0 bases, the J end lost 7 bases, and 16 bases lay between the germline ends.

The chain uses TRBV15 and TRBJ2-3; 7 bases fit TRBD2. The CDR3 covers 15 residues. J gave up 1 base and V 5 bases, and 6 bases lay outside the gene matches. The germline gives CDR1 LNHNV, CDR2 YYDKDF (reference sequence). CDR3 bases: TGTGCCACCAGCGAGACCACTAGCGGCACAGATACGCAGTATTTT. This codes for CATSETTSGTDTQYF.

V is TRBV9 and J is TRBJ2-3, with 16 bases identical to TRBD2. The V segment lost 0 bases and the J segment 4 bases; nucleotides outside the gene matches: 8. The germline CDR1 and CDR2 sequences are SGDLS and YYNGEE. There are 19 residues in the CDR3. CDR3 protein: CASSVAGTSGGATADTQYF. The CDR3, as DNA: TGTGCCAGCAGCGTAGCCGGGACTAGCGGGGGGGCGACCGCAGATACGCAGTATTTT.

The chain uses TRBV11-2 and TRBJ1-2, with 7 nucleotides matching TRBD1. The CDR3 totals 16 residues. The germline V gene encodes CDR1 SGHAT and CDR2 FQNNGV. V shed 6 bases, J shed 1 base, and the junction held 11 bases outside the gene matches. The CDR3 region is CASRQSTGQINYGYTF. In DNA, the CDR3 is TGTGCCAGCAGACAATCGACGGGACAGATTAACTATGGCTACACCTTC.

There are a few counts of this clone. This sequence joins TRBV4-1 and TRBJ1-1; the match to TRBD1 covers 7 bases. This CDR3 region has 15 residues. J was trimmed by 0 bases and V by 4 bases; bases with no gene match: 5. The germline CDR1 and CDR2 sequences are MGHRA and YSYEKL. CDR3 bases: TGCGCCAGCAGCCTCGGACAGGCGATGAACACTGAAGCTTTCTTT. Protein: CASSLGQAMNTEAFF.

The V and J genes are TRBV5-4 and TRBJ1-1; D remains unclear. CDR1 SGHNT and CDR2 YYREEE come from the germline V gene (reference sequence). V dropped 8 bases and J dropped 7 bases, with 6 bases sitting between them. The CDR3 spans 9 residues. The CDR3 DNA reads as TGTGCCAGTACTGATGAAGCTTTCTTT. Translating gives CASTDEAFF.

V gene TRBV7-2 combines with J gene TRBJ1-5; TRBD1 aligns across 7 bases. Per germline, CDR1 SGHTA and CDR2 FQGNSA. With V trimmed by 1 base and J by 2 bases, 8 bases remained unmatched. The CDR3 has 17 residues. DNA for the CDR3: TGTGCCAGCAGCTTAGGTGCGACAGGGAAGGGCAATCAGCCCCAGCATTTT. Translated, it gives CASSLGATGKGNQPQHF.

The chain couples TRBV5-6 to TRBJ2-2; tentatively, D is TRBD1 (5 bases). Germline lookup yields CDR1 SGHDT and CDR2 YYEEEE. V gave up 2 bases and J gave up 5 bases, with 13 bases separating them. This CDR3 region has 15 residues. CDR3 sequence: CASSFWQGVTGELFF. The CDR3 DNA follows: TGTGCCAGCAGCTTCTGGCAGGGTGTAACCGGGGAGCTGTTTTTT.

The chain recombines TRBV2 with TRBJ2-6; 8 nucleotides match TRBD1. This CDR3 contains 15 residues. After removal of 6 bases from V and 1 base from J, the junction contained 2 bases not matched to a gene. The V gene's germline CDR1 is SNHLY and CDR2 FYNNEI. The CDR3 loop reads CASRRTGSGANVLTF. DNA for the CDR3: TGTGCCAGCAGACGGACAGGGTCTGGGGCCAACGTCCTGACTTTC.

The gene calls are TRBV7-2 and TRBJ2-5; D may be TRBD1 (5 bases). Germline V gives CDR1 SGHTA, CDR2 FQGNSA. The V gene lost 6 bases and the J gene lost 3 bases, with 14 bases spanning the gap. The CDR3 contains 14 residues. CDR3 region: CASSPPGFKETQYF. CDR3 coding DNA: TGTGCCAGCAGTCCACCAGGGTTCAAAGAGACCCAGTACTTC. Based on the CDR3 plus reference TRBV7-2 and TRBJ2-5, the full variable domain is GAGVSQSPSNKVTEKGKDVELRCDPISGHTALYWYRQSLGQGLEFLIYFQGNSAPDKSGLPSDRFSAERTGGSVSTLTIQRTQQEDSAVYLCASSPPGFKETQYFGPGTRLLVL.

This chain joins TRBV7-3 and TRBJ2-1; 9 bases are shared with TRBD1. CDR1 is SGHTA, CDR2 FQGTGA, per germline. The CDR3 has 18 residues. Losses at the gene ends were 0 bases for V and 3 bases for J; bases not matched to a gene: 9. This CDR3 reads CASSLTRPGTGYYNEQFF. The DNA for the CDR3 is TGTGCCAGCAGCTTAACAAGACCTGGGACAGGGTACTACAATGAGCAGTTCTTC.